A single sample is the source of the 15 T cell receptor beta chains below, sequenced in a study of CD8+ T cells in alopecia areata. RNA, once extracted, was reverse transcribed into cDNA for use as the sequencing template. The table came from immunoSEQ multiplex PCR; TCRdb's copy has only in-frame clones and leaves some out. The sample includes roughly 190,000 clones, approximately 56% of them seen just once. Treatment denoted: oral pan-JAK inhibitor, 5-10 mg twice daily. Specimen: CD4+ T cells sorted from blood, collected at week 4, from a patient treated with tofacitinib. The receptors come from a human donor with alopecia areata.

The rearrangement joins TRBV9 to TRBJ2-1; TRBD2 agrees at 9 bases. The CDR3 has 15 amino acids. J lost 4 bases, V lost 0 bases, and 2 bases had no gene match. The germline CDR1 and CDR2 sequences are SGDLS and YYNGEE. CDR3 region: CASSVDAGGYNEQFF. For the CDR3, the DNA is TGTGCCAGCAGCGTAGACGCGGGAGGGTACAATGAGCAGTTCTTC.

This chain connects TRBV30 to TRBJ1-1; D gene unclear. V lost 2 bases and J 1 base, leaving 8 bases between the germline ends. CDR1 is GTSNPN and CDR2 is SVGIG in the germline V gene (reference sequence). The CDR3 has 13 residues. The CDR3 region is CAWSYSGNTEAFF. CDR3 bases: TGTGCCTGGAGTTACTCGGGGAACACTGAAGCTTTCTTT.

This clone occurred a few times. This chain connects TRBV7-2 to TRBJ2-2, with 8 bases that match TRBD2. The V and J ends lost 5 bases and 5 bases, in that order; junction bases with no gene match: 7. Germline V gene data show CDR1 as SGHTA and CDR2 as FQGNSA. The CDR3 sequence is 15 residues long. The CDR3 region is CASSLREGLTGELFF. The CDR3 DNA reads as TGTGCCAGCAGCCTCCGGGAGGGCCTGACCGGGGAGCTGTTTTTT.

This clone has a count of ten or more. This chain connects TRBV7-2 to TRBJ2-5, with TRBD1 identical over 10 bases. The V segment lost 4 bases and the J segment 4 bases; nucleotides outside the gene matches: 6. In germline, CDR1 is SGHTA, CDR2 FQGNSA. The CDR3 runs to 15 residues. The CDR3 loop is CASSWGQGNGETQYF. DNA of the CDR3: TGTGCCAGCAGCTGGGGACAGGGGAACGGAGAGACCCAGTACTTC. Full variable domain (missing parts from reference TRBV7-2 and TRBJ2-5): GAGVSQSPSNKVTEKGKDVELRCDPISGHTALYWYRQSLGQGLEFLIYFQGNSAPDKSGLPSDRFSAERTGGSVSTLTIQRTQQEDSAVYLCASSWGQGNGETQYFGPGTRLLVL.

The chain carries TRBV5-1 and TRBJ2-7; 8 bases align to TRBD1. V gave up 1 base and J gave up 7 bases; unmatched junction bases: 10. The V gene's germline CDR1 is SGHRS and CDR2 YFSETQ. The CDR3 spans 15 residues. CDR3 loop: CASSLRTGTLGEQYF. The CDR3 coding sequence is TGCGCCAGCAGCTTGCGGACAGGGACCCTCGGGGAGCAGTACTTC.

The CDR3 DNA sequence: TGTGCCAGCACGCGCGGGAGGGCCGATACGCAGTATTTT. Protein product: CASTRGRADTQYF. V usage is TRBV6-5 and J usage is TRBJ2-3; 9 bases are a match to TRBD2. The V gene end was trimmed by 7 bases and the J gene end by 6 bases; junction bases not matched to a gene: 5. The length of the CDR3 is 13 residues. Germline V gives CDR1 MNHEY, CDR2 SVGAGI.

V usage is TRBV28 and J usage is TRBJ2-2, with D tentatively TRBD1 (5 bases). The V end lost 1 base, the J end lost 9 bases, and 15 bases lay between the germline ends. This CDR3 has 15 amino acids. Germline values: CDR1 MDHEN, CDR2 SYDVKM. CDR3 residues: CASSLLTPGSRELFF. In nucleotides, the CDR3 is TGTGCCAGCAGTTTATTAACACCAGGGTCGAGGGAGCTGTTTTTT.

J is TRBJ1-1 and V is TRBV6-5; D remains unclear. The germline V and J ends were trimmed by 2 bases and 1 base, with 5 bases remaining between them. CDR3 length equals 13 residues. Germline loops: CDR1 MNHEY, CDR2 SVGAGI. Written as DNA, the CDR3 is TGTGCCAGCAGTTACATGGGGAACACTGAAGCTTTCTTT. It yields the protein CASSYMGNTEAFF.

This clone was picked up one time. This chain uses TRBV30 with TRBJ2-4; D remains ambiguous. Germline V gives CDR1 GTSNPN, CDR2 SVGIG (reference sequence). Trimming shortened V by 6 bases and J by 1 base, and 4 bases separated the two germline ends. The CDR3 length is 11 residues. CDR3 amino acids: CACRAKNIQYF. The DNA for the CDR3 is TGTGCCTGTAGGGCCAAAAACATTCAGTACTTC.

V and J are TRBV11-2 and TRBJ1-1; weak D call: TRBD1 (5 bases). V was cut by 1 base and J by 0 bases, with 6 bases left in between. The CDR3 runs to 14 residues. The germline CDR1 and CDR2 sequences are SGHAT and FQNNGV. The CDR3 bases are TGTGCCAGCAGCTTAGCAGGGTTGAACACTGAAGCTTTCTTT. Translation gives CASSLAGLNTEAFF.

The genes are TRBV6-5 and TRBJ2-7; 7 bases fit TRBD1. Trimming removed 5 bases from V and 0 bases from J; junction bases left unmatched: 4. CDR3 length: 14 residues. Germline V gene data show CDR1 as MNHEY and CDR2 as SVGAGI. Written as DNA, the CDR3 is TGTGCCAGCAGTCGACAGGGACCCTCCTACGAGCAGTACTTC. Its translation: CASSRQGPSYEQYF.

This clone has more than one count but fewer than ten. CDR3: CSVDQTGGHGYTF. Written as DNA, the CDR3 is TGCAGCGTTGACCAGACAGGGGGGCATGGCTACACCTTC. The chain uses TRBV29-1 and TRBJ1-2; 9 bases are a match to TRBD1. V lost 3 bases, J lost 6 bases, and 5 bases stayed unmatched. Germline V gene lookup returns CDR1 SQVTM and CDR2 ANQGSEA. This CDR3 contains 13 residues.

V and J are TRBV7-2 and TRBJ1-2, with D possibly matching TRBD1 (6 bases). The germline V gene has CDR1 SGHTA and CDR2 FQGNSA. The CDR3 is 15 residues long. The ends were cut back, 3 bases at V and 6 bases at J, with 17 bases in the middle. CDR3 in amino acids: CASSFTRGASNGYTF. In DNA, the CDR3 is TGTGCCAGCAGCTTCACCAGGGGAGCGTCGAATGGCTACACCTTC.

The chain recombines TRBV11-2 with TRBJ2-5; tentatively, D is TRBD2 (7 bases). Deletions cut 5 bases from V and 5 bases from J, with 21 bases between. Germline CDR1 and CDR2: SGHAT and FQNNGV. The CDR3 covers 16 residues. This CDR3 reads CASSRGSGGGRETQYF. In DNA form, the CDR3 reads TGTGCCAGCAGCAGGGGGTCGGGAGGCGGCCGGGAGACCCAGTACTTC.

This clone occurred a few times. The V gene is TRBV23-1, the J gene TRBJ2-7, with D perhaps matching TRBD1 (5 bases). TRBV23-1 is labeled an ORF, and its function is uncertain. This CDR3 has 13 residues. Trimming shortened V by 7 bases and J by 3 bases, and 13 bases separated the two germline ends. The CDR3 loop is CASTARGGYEQYF. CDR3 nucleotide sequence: TGCGCCAGCACCGCAAGGGGCGGCTACGAGCAGTACTTC.